This entry is about one T cell receptor (beta chain). Its target is unknown. The data were taken from a study of T cell responses to AZD1222 COVID-19 vaccine. Study-level points and caveats: Possibly, clonal diversity was underestimated; donors were largely white British and included more females. Baseline serostatus was positive in only a handful of AZD1222 recipients.

This CDR3 spans 14 amino acids. The germline V and J ends were trimmed by 6 bases and 1 base, with 10 bases remaining between them. Germline CDR1 is SNHLY and CDR2 is FYNNEI. Method: immunoSEQ multiplex PCR; TCRdb's copy keeps in-frame clones and lacks some. This sample has some 130,000 clones, with 89% found just once. This chain uses TRBV2 with TRBJ2-1, with D uncertain. The material sequenced was peripheral blood, taken on day 0 of AZD1222 vaccination. The source of this sequence is an adult in good health. CDR3 sequence reads: CASRVVASYNEQFF. The CDR3 DNA is TGTGCCAGCAGGGTGGTGGCGTCCTACAATGAGCAGTTCTTC.